Sequencing of this TCR beta chain was carried out in a study of T-cell reconstitution after alpha-beta-depleted transplantation in children listed by TCRdb under 2016. General notes on the study: Using TCR repertoire profiling, the study followed T-cell immune reconstitution in a quantitative way in children after TCRalphabeta/CD19-depleted allogeneic hematopoietic cell transplantation. Findings and caveats that apply to the study as a whole: In some patients, the high TCRbeta diversity seen at day 60 was put down to recipient T cells and intrathymic progenitors that had survived conditioning. Apparently early alphabetaT-cell count recovery about two months after transplant reportedly relied on only several hundred rapidly expanded clones derived from non-depleted graft cells. Over subsequent months, a decline in hyperexpanded clone frequencies was noted, and after one year, T-cell counts and TCRbeta diversity were mostly ascribed to newly produced T cells.

From a lookup of the germline V gene (reference sequence), CDR1 and CDR2 are SEHNR and FQNEAQ. Spanning cysteine to phenylalanine, the CDR3 consists of 12 amino acids. Just the 36-base CDR3 DNA is kept, in frame starting at base 1. A distance of 7 bases separates the germline ends of V and J, which lose 1 base and 6 bases respectively. The library relied on PCR. Sequencing was carried out with an Illumina HiSeq 2500. Molecular barcoding was employed in the preparation of TCR libraries, with unique molecular identifiers being used to normalize TCRbeta repertoire quantification. TCRdb trimmed public reads at Q25 via fastp, called clones via MiXCR and kept in-frame beta chains. Each CDR3 protein gets just one entry, which takes the most common genes and DNA from the rows behind it. The sample yields about 78,000 distinct CDR3 sequences; roughly 15% were counted once. The top ten clones comprise about 26% of the sample.

As concerns this clonotype: The antigen it binds to is not known. Base-call qualities are not available, and no considerably larger clone is one nucleotide away.

The treatment or condition label here, explained by the study, means: allogeneic hematopoietic cell transplantation with graft depleted of TCRalphabeta T cells and CD19 B cells. Transplant recipients were children who received TCRalphabeta/CD19-depleted allogeneic hematopoietic cell grafts. This sequence originates from a male patient between 2 and 15 years old who had a stem cell transplant for acute lymphoblastic leukemia, so the T cells may come from the graft donor. The chain couples TRBV7-9 to TRBJ2-7, with a tentative D gene TRBD2 over 6 matching bases. Sequencing was performed on PBMCs, mostly from graft donor cells, taken 180 days after TCRalphabeta/CD19-depleted stem cell transplant. Here the CDR3 is given as CASSLDGGEQYF. The DNA reads as follows: TGTGCCAGCAGCTTAGACGGGGGCGAGCAGTACTTC.